The T cell receptor (beta chain) described here comes from a study of shared clonotypes between healthy human individuals. Study at large: Two women and three men aged 18 to 49 made up the donors.

Regarding the study as a whole: The naive CD4 repertoires of several donors were compared, and around 5.1% of clonotypes were shared.

Running of the assay took place at deep level. This table comes from immunoSEQ multiplex PCR, and its TCRdb copy is limited to in-frame clones, with some not included. The data contain 1.4 million to 1.5 million clones, around 97% of them singletons. The table lists this clone with a few counts. Its specificity is not known. Naive CD4+ cells were CD45RA-selected; the remaining cells were memory. This clonotype was sampled from a man younger than 40 in good health. Sequencing was performed on naive CD4+ T cells sorted from blood. Stated subset: CD45RA+ positively selected.

CDR3 nucleotides: TGTGCCAGCAGCAAAAAAGGGACAGGGGTCAAGGCTAATGAAAAACTGTTTTTT. Translating it yields CASSKKGTGVKANEKLFF. The chain couples TRBV21-1 to TRBJ1-4; the table gives TRBD1 as D, unverified against the DNA. TRBV21-1 is designated a pseudogene. The CDR3 length is 18 residues.